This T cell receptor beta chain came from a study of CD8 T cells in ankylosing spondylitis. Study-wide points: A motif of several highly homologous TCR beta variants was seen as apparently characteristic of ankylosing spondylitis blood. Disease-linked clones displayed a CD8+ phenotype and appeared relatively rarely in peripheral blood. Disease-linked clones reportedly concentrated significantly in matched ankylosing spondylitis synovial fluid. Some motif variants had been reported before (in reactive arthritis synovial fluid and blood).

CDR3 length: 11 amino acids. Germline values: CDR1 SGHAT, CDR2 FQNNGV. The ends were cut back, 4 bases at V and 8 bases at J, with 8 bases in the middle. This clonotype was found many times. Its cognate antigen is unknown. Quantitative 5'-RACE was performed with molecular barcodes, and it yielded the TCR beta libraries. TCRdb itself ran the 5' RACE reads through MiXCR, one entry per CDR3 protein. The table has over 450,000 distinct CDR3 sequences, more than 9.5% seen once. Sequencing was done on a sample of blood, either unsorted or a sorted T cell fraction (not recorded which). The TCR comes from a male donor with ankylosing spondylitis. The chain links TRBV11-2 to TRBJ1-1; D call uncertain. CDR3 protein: CASSSFMEAFF. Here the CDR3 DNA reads TGTGCCAGCAGCTCGTTCATGGAAGCTTTCTTT.